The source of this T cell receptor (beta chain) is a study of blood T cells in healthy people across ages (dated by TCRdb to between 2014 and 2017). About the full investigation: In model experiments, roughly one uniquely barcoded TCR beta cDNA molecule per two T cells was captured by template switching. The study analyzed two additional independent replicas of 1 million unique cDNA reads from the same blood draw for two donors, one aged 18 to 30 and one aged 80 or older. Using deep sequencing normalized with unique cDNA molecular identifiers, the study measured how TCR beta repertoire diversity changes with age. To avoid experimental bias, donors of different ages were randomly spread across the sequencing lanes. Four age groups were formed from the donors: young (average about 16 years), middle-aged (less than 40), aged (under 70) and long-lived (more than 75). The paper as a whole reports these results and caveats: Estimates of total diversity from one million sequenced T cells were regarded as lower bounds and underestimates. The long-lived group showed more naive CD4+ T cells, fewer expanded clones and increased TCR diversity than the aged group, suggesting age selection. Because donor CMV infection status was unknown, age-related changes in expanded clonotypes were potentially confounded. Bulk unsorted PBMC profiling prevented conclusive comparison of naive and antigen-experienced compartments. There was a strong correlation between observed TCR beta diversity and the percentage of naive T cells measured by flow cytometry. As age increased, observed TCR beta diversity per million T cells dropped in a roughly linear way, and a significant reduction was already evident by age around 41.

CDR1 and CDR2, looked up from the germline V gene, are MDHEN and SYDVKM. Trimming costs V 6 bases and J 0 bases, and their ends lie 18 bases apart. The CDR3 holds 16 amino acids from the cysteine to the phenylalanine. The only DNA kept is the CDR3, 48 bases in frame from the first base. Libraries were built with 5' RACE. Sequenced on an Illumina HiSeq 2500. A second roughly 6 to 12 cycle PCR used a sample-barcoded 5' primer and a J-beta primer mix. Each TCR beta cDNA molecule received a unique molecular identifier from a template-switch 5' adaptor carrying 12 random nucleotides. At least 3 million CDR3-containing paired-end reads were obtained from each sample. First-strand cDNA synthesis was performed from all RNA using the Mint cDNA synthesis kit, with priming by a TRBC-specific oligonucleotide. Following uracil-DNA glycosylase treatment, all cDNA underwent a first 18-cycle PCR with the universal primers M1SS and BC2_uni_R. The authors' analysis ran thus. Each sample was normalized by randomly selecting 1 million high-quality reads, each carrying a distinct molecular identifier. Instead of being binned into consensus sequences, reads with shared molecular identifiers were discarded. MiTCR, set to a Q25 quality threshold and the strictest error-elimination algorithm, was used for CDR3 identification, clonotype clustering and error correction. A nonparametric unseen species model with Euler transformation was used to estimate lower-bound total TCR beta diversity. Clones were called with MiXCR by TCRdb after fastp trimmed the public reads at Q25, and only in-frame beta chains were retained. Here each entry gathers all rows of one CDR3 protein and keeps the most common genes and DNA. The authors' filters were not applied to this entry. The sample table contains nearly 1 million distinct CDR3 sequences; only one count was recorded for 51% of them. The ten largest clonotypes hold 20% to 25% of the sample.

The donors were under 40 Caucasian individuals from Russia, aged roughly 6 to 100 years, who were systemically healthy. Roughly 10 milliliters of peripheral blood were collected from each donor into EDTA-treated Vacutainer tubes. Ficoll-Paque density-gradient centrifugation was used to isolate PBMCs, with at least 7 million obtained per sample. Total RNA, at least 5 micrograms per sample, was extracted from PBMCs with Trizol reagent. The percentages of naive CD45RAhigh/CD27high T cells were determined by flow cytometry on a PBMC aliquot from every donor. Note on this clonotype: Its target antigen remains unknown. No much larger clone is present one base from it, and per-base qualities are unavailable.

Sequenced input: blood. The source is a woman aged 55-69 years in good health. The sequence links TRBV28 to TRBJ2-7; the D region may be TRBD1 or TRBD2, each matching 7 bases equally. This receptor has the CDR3 CASSPGGAEVSYEQYF. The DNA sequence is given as TGTGCCAGCAGCCCAGGGGGGGCCGAAGTCTCCTACGAGCAGTACTTC. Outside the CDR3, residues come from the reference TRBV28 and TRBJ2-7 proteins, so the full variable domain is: DVKVTQSSRYLVKRTGEKVFLECVQDMDHENMFWYRQDPGLGLRLIYFSYDVKMKEKGDIPEGYSVSREKKERFSLILESASTNQTSMYLCASSPGGAEVSYEQYFGPGTRLTVT.